This TCR beta chain was identified during a study of shared clonotypes between healthy human individuals. Replicate PCRs for sorted subsets used roughly 200 ng DNA; this equaled 33,000 or so T cell genomes. Method: immunoSEQ multiplex PCR; TCRdb's copy keeps in-frame clones and lacks some. The sample includes around 2.5 million clones, roughly 93% of them seen just once. This clone was detected once. Germline CDR1 is SGHRS and CDR2 is YFSETQ. The CDR3 consists of 15 residues. The V gene lost 0 bases and the J gene lost 3 bases, with 12 bases spanning the gap. Sequencing used naive CD4+ T cells from PBMCs. Described subset: CD45RA+ positively selected. The V gene is TRBV5-1, the J gene TRBJ1-1, with no clear D. The receptor was derived from a man younger than 35 in good health. Some clones in this sample may be carry-over from other donors' samples. CDR3 coding DNA: TGCGCCAGCAGCTTGGTTGGGGATTGGGACACTGAAGCTTTCTTT. Its protein is CASSLVGDWDTEAFF. Using reference TRBV5-1 and TRBJ1-1 for the parts outside the CDR3, the full variable domain is KAGVTQTPRYLIKTRGQQVTLSCSPISGHRSVSWYQQTPGQGLQFLFEYFSETQRNKGNFPGRFSGRQFSNSRSEMNVSTLELGDSALYLCASSLVGDWDTEAFFGQGTRLTVV.